What follows are 16 T cell receptor beta chains derived from one specimen sequenced in a study of T cell changes during pregnancy in multiple sclerosis. Sequencing was performed with immunoSEQ multiplex PCR; in TCRdb, only in-frame clones are kept and a portion is missing. The sample shows tens of thousands of clones, 75% to 95% of them seen only once. The sample in question was CD4+ T cells from peripheral blood mononuclear cells, obtained in the third trimester of pregnancy. These receptors were collected from a female donor in good health, enrolled as a control in a pregnancy study.

The rearrangement links TRBV5-1 to TRBJ1-5; TRBD1 might be the D (6 bases). The V and J ends lost 5 bases and 0 bases respectively, with 15 bases between them. CDR3 size: 16 residues. Germline assignment: CDR1 SGHRS and CDR2 YFSETQ. In DNA form, the CDR3 reads TGCGCCAGCAGAGATCAACAGGGAGATAGCAATCAGCCCCAGCATTTT. This gives the protein CASRDQQGDSNQPQHF.

In this sample, this clone turned up once. The chain employs TRBV7-2 and TRBJ2-3, with 11 bases that match TRBD2. CDR1 and CDR2 (germline): SGHTA, FQGNSA. This CDR3 is 14 amino acids long. The ends lost 2 bases at V and 8 bases at J; junction bases unmatched: 3. The CDR3 DNA is TGTGCCAGCAGCTTATCCCTAGCGGGGGGTACGCAGTATTTT. Amino acids: CASSLSLAGGTQYF.

V is TRBV7-9 and J is TRBJ2-3, with 8 bases matching TRBD1. Germline CDR1 and CDR2: SEHNR and FQNEAQ (reference sequence). V was clipped by 5 bases and J by 0 bases; unmatched bases: 4. The CDR3 is made up of 15 amino acids. This chain's CDR3 is CASSLRTGSTDTQYF. The CDR3 nucleotides are TGTGCCAGCAGCCTCCGGACAGGGAGCACAGATACGCAGTATTTT.

The rearrangement links TRBV13 to TRBJ2-5, with 8 bases lining up with TRBD1. Germline trimming cut 5 bases from V and 5 bases from J; bases unmatched to any gene: 7. The V gene's germline CDR1 is PRHDT and CDR2 FYEKMQ (reference sequence). The CDR3 loop spans 14 amino acids. The CDR3 here is CASSPRTGRETQYF. The CDR3 bases are TGTGCCAGCAGCCCCCGGACAGGGCGGGAGACCCAGTACTTC.

The chain employs TRBV15 and TRBJ2-2; 9 bases fit TRBD1. The V gene end was trimmed by 2 bases and the J gene end by 5 bases; junction bases not matched to a gene: 9. Germline V gene lookup returns CDR1 LNHNV and CDR2 YYDKDF (reference sequence). The CDR3 totals 17 residues. This chain's CDR3 is CATSRFDTGGTTGELFF. The DNA of the CDR3 is TGTGCCACCAGCAGATTCGATACAGGGGGCACAACCGGGGAGCTGTTTTTT.

V is TRBV13 and J is TRBJ2-4; TRBD1 aligns across 9 bases. The germline V gene encodes CDR1 PRHDT and CDR2 FYEKMQ (reference sequence). The CDR3 is 20 amino acids. After removal of 6 bases from V and 2 bases from J, the junction contained 20 bases not matched to a gene. DNA for the CDR3: TGTGCCAGCAGTCGTTTTACAATTGGACAGGGGCGGGCGACCAAAAACATTCAGTACTTC. This encodes CASSRFTIGQGRATKNIQYF. Full variable domain (remainder filled in from reference TRBV13 and TRBJ2-4): AAGVIQSPRHLIKEKRETATLKCYPIPRHDTVYWYQQGPGQDPQFLISFYEKMQSDKGSIPDRFSAQQFSDYHSELNMSSLELGDSALYFCASSRFTIGQGRATKNIQYFGAGTRLSVL.

The chain is built from TRBV18 and TRBJ2-7; 7 nucleotides line up with TRBD2. This CDR3 has 16 amino acids. The junction had 12 bases not matched to a gene; V was cut back by 4 bases and J by 3 bases. Germline loops: CDR1 KGHSH, CDR2 LQKENI. The CDR3 nucleotides are TGTGCCAGCTCACACACCCGCCGGGGGGAGCTCTACGAGCAGTACTTC. Translation gives CASSHTRRGELYEQYF.

The rearrangement uses TRBV28 and TRBJ2-7, with 10 nucleotides matching TRBD2. V lost 5 bases, J lost 4 bases, and 8 bases stayed unmatched. This CDR3 is built from 15 residues. The germline V gene has CDR1 MDHEN and CDR2 SYDVKM. The CDR3 reads CASSPPLAGQYEQYF. DNA for the CDR3: TGTGCCAGCAGTCCCCCACTAGCGGGACAATACGAGCAGTACTTC.

This clone came up once. The J gene is TRBJ1-2, the V gene TRBV28, with no clear D. Per the germline V gene, CDR1 is MDHEN and CDR2 is SYDVKM. This CDR3 comprises 15 residues. Trimming removed 6 bases from V and 2 bases from J, with 16 bases in between. CDR3 sequence reads: CASSPNRDSNYGYTF. CDR3 sequence (DNA): TGTGCCAGCAGCCCCAACCGCGATTCGAACTATGGCTACACCTTC.

This chain uses TRBV5-4 with TRBJ2-7; TRBD2 matches at 10 bases. This CDR3 spans 15 amino acids. V was pared by 4 bases and J by 3 bases, with 7 bases of the junction left unmatched. CDR1 is SGHNT and CDR2 is YYREEE in the germline V gene (reference sequence). CDR3 DNA sequence: TGTGCCAGCAGCCCTAGCGGGAGTGCTTTCTACGAGCAGTACTTC. Translation: CASSPSGSAFYEQYF.

This clone showed up just a few times. V usage is TRBV2 and J usage is TRBJ1-1; D is unresolved. V was pared by 8 bases and J by 7 bases, with 11 bases between. This CDR3 is 11 amino acids long. The germline CDR1 and CDR2 sequences are SNHLY and FYNNEI. CDR3 loop: CASRVEFEAFF. CDR3 nucleotides: TGTGCCAGCCGGGTGGAATTTGAAGCTTTCTTT.

This chain uses TRBV5-4 with TRBJ1-4; TRBD1 might be the D (6 bases). Trimming removed 4 bases at V and 3 bases at J, with 19 bases between. Per the germline V gene, CDR1 is SGHNT and CDR2 is YYREEE (reference sequence). This CDR3 is 17 amino acids long. The CDR3 reads CASSRELPGHSNEKLFF. CDR3 bases: TGTGCCAGCAGCCGTGAACTTCCGGGACACTCTAATGAAAAACTGTTTTTT.

The chain carries TRBV11-2 and TRBJ1-1, with unresolved D. Germline V CDR1 and CDR2: SGHAT, FQNNGV. This CDR3 has 14 residues. Trimming shortened V by 1 base and J by 9 bases, and 15 bases separated the two germline ends. DNA of the CDR3: TGTGCCAGCAGCTTAGGTCAGAGGGCAGGAAAAGCTTTCTTT. This encodes CASSLGQRAGKAFF.

The chain has TRBV9 and TRBJ2-3; 15 bases are a match to TRBD2. This CDR3 has 16 residues. V trimming: 4 bases; J trimming: 6 bases; junction bases outside the gene matches: 6. CDR1 is SGDLS, CDR2 YYNGEE, per germline. The CDR3 spells CASSPRTSGRADTQYF. The CDR3 DNA follows: TGTGCCAGCAGCCCCCGGACTAGCGGGAGGGCTGATACGCAGTATTTT.

This chain links TRBV27 with TRBJ1-1, with 8 bases lining up with TRBD1. This CDR3 comprises 15 residues. CDR1 is MNHEY and CDR2 is SMNVEV in the germline V gene (reference sequence). V shed 5 bases and J 0 bases; nucleotides not matched to a gene: 5. The CDR3 coding sequence is TGTGCCAGCAGTCGAAGGACAGGGATGAACACTGAAGCTTTCTTT. The encoded protein is CASSRRTGMNTEAFF.

The V gene is TRBV30, the J gene TRBJ1-4; possibly TRBD1 for D (6 bases). CDR3 length: 15 amino acids. V was trimmed by 2 bases and J by 5 bases, leaving 15 bases between them. In germline, CDR1 is GTSNPN, CDR2 SVGIG (reference sequence). The CDR3 coding sequence is TGTGCCTGGAGTCCTGGGGGGGGCTTCAATGAAAAACTGTTTTTT. Protein: CAWSPGGGFNEKLFF.